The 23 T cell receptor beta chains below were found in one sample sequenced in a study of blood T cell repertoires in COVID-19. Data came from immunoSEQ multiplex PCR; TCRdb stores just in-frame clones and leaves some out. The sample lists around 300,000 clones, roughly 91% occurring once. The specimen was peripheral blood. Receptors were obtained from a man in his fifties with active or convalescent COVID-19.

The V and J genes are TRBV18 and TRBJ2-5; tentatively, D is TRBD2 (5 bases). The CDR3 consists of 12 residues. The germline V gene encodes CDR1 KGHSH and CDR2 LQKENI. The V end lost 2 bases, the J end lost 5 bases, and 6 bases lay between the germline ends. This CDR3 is CASSPRRETQYF. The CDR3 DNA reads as TGTGCCAGCTCACCAAGGAGGGAGACCCAGTACTTC.

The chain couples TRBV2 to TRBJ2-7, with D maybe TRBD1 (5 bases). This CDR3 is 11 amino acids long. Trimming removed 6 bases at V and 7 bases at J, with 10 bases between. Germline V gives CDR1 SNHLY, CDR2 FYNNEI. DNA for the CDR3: TGTGCCAGCAGCAGGGATGGGGAGCAGTACTTC. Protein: CASSRDGEQYF.

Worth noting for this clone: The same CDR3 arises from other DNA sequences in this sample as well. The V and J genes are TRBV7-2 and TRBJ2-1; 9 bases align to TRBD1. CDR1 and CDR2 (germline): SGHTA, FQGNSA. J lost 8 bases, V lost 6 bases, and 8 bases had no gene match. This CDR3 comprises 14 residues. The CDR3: CASRAGQGWDEQFF. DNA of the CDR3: TGTGCCAGCAGAGCGGGACAGGGTTGGGATGAGCAGTTCTTC.

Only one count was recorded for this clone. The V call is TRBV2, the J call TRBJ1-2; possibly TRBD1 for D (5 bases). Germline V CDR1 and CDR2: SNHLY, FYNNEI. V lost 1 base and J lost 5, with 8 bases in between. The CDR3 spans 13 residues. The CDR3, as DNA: TGTGCCAGCAGTGAAGAGGGGCTTTATGGCTACACCTTC. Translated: CASSEEGLYGYTF. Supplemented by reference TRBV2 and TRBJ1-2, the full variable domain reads EPEVTQTPSHQVTQMGQEVILRCVPISNHLYFYWYRQILGQKVEFLVSFYNNEISEKSEIFDDQFSVERPDGSNFTLKIRSTKLEDSAMYFCASSEEGLYGYTFGSGTRLTVV.

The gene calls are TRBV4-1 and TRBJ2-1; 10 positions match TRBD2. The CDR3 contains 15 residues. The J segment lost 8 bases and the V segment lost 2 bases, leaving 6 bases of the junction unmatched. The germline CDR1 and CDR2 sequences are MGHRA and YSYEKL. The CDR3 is CASSQSLAGRDEQFF. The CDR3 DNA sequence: TGCGCCAGCAGCCAATCACTAGCGGGGAGGGATGAGCAGTTCTTC.

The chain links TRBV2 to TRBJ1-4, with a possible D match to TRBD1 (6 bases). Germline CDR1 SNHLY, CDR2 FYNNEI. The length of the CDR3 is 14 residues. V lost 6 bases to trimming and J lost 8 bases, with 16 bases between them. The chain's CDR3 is CASRETGGDEKLFF. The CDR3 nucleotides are TGTGCCAGCAGAGAGACAGGTGGAGACGAAAAACTGTTTTTT.

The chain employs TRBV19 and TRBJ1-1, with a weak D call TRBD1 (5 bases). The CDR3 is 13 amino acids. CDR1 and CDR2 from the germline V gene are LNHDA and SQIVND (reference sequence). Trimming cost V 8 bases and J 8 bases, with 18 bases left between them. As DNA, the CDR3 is TGTGCCAGTTGTCCCGGGACTAGTTACGAAGCTTTCTTT. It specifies CASCPGTSYEAFF.

The CDR3 DNA reads as TGTGCCTGGAGTCGCGGGACAGTCGTGGAGGAAAAACTGTTTTTT. The encoded protein is CAWSRGTVVEEKLFF. The chain is built from TRBV30 and TRBJ1-4; TRBD1 aligns across 7 bases. The V and J ends lost 2 bases and 8 bases, in that order; junction bases with no gene match: 11. The CDR3 is 15 amino acids. In germline, CDR1 is GTSNPN, CDR2 SVGIG (reference sequence). The entire variable domain, with the rest obtained from reference TRBV30 and TRBJ1-4, is as follows: SQTIHQWPATLVQPVGSPLSLECTVEGTSNPNLYWYRQAAGRGLQLLFYSVGIGQISSEVPQNLSASRPQDRQFILSSKKLLLSDSGFYLCAWSRGTVVEEKLFFGSGTQLSVL.

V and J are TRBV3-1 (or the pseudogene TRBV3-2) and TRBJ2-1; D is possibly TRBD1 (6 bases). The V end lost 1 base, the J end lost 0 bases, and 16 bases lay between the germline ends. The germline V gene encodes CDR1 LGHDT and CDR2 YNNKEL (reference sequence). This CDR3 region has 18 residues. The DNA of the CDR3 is TGTGCCAGCAGCCAAGGGGGTAAGGGGGTTGGCTCCTACAATGAGCAGTTCTTC. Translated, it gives CASSQGGKGVGSYNEQFF.

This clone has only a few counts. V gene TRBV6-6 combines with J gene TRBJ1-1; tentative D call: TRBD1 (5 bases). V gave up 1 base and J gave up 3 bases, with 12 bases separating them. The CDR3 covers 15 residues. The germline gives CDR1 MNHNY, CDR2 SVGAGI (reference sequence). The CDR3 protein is CASSYWPRGDTEAFF. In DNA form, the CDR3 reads TGTGCCAGCAGTTACTGGCCACGGGGGGACACTGAAGCTTTCTTT.

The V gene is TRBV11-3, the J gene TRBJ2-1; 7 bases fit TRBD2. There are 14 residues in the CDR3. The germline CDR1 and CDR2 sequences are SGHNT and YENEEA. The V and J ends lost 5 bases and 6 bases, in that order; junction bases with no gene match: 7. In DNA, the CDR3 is TGTGCCAGCAGCCTGGGAGCTAGCGGCAATGAGCAGTTCTTC. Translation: CASSLGASGNEQFF. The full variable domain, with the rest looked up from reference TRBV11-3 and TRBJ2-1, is EAGVVQSPRYKIIEKKQPVAFWCNPISGHNTLYWYLQNLGQGPELLIRYENEEAVDDSQLPKDRFSAERLKGVDSTLKIQPAELGDSAVYLCASSLGASGNEQFFGPGTRLTVL.

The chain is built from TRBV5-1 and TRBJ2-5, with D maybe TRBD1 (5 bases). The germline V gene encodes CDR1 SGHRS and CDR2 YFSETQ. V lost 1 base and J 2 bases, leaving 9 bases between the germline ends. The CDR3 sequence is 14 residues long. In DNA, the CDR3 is TGCGCCAGCAGCTTGTCAGGGCGGCAAGAGACCCAGTACTTC. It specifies CASSLSGRQETQYF.

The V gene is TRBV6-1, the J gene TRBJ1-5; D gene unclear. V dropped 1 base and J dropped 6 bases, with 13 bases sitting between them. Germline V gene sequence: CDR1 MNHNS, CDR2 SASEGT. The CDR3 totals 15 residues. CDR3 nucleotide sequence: TGTGCCAGCAGTGAAGACAGTTCTTCTTCTCAGCCCCAGCATTTT. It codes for CASSEDSSSSQPQHF.

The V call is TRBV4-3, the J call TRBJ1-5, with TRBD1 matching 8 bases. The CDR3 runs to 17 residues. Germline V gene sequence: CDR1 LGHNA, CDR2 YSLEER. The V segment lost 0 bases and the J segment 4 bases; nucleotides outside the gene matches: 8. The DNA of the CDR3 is TGCGCCAGCAGCCAAGATGGGCTACAGGGGGGAAATCAGCCCCAGCATTTT. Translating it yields CASSQDGLQGGNQPQHF.

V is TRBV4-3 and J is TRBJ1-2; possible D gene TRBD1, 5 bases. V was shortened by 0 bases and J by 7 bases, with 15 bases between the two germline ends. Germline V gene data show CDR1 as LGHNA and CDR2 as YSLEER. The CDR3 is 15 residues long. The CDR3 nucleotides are TGCGCCAGCAGCCAAGATAATGGCAGGAGGGGTGGCTACACCTTC. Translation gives CASSQDNGRRGGYTF.

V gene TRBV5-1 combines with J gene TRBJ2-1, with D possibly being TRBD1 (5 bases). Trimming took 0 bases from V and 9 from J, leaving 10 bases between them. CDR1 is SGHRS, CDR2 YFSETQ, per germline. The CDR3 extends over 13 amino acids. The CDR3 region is CASSLGQTAEQFF. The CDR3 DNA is TGCGCCAGCAGCTTGGGACAGACGGCTGAGCAGTTCTTC.

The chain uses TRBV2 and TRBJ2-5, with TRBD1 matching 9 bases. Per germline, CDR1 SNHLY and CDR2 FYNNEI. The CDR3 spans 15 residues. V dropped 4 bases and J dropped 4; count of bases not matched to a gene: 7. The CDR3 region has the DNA TGTGCCAGCAGTGTAGACACAGGGGGCTTAGAGACCCAGTACTTC. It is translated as CASSVDTGGLETQYF.

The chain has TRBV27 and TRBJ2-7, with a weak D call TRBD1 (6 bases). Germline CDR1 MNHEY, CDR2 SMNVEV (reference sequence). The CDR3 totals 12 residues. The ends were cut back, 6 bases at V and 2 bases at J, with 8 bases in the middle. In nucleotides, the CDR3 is TGTGCCAGCAGGGGGGCCACCTACGAGCAGTACTTC. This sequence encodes CASRGATYEQYF.

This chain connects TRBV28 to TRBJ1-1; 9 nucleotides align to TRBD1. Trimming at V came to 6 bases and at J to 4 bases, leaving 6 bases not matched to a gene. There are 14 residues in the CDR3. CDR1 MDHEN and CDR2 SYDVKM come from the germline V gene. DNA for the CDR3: TGTGCCAGCAGACACAGGGGGCAGGGCACTGAAGCTTTCTTT. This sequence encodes CASRHRGQGTEAFF.

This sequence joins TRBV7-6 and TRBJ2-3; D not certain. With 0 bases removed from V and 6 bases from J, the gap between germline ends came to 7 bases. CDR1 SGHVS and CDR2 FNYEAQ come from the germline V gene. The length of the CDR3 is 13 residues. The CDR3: CASSLAELDTQYF. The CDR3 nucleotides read TGTGCCAGCAGCTTAGCGGAGCTGGATACGCAGTATTTT.

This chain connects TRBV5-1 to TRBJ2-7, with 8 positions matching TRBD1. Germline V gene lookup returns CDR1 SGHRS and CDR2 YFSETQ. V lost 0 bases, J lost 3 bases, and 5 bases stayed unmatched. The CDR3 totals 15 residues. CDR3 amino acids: CASSLGQGKSYEQYF. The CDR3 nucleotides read TGCGCCAGCAGCTTGGGACAGGGGAAAAGCTACGAGCAGTACTTC. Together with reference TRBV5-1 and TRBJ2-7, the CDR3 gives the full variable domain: KAGVTQTPRYLIKTRGQQVTLSCSPISGHRSVSWYQQTPGQGLQFLFEYFSETQRNKGNFPGRFSGRQFSNSRSEMNVSTLELGDSALYLCASSLGQGKSYEQYFGPGTRLTVT.

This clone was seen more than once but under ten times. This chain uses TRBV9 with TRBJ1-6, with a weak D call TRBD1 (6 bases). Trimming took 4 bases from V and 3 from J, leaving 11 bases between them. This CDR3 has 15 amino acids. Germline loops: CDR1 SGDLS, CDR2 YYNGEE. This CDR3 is CASSLGQNYNSPLHF. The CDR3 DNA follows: TGTGCCAGCAGCTTAGGACAGAACTATAATTCACCCCTCCACTTT.

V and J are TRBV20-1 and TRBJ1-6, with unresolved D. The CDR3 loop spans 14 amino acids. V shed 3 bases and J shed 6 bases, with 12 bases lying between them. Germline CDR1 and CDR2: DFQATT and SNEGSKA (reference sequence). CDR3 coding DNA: TGCAGTGCTAGTGATTACAGCCTTAATTCACCCCTCCACTTT. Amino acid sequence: CSASDYSLNSPLHF.